This TCR beta chain was documented in a study of blood T cell repertoires in COVID-19. Recruitment covered fewer than 25 US areas and drew participants whose ages spanned roughly 18 to 100 years. TCRdb keeps only in-frame clones here, not all; method: immunoSEQ multiplex PCR. Seen here are a few hundred thousand clones, roughly nine tenths observed once, and the top ten hold 0.95% to 1.5%. A word on this clone: Other DNA sequences in the same sample also yield this CDR3.

CDR1 and CDR2 (germline): SGHRS, YFSETQ. Trimming removed 0 bases at V and 5 bases at J, with 3 bases between. The CDR3 sequence is 11 residues long. The specimen sequenced was PBMCs or T cells enriched from blood (not recorded which). This TCR derives from a human donor in a cohort exposed to, infected with or recovered from COVID-19 (not recorded which). The donor label of this sample is uncertain. The rearrangement uses TRBV5-1 and TRBJ2-7, with D uncertain. CDR3 in DNA: TGCGCCAGCAGCTTGGCAAACGAGCAGTACTTC. It encodes CASSLANEQYF.